The rows below give T cell receptor beta chains drawn from one sample of a study of beta chain features in type 1 diabetes. The protocol was immunoSEQ multiplex PCR, while the TCRdb copy is restricted to in-frame clones and leaves out a portion. The table includes approximately 160,000 clones, approximately 10% detected once. Sequenced input: central memory CD4+ T cells from blood. The receptors shown here come from a man under 40 with type 1 diabetes. Each CDR3 is given with its conserved first and last residue. The order of the fields is clone size, J gene, V gene, D gene, CDR3 protein, CDR3 DNA. A D gene is named only where the DNA matches it firmly. Expanded clones are given a class, and other clones once, few, many or no size at all.

>.|TRBJ1-1|TRBV4-3|.
CASSINRNTEAFF
TGCGCCAGCAGCATCAACAGGAATACTGAAGCTTTCTTT
>.|TRBJ1-2|TRBV19|TRBD1
CASSLRDRDGYTF
TGTGCCAGTAGTCTTCGGGACAGGGACGGCTACACCTTC
>few|TRBJ2-7|TRBV30|.
CAWSVAGSHYEQYF
TGTGCCTGGAGTGTAGCCGGGTCCCACTACGAGCAGTACTTC
>.|TRBJ2-1|TRBV7-2|TRBD2
CASTGGTSGYNEQFF
TGTGCCAGCACGGGGGGGACTAGCGGGTACAATGAGCAGTTCTTC
>few|TRBJ2-1|TRBV5-6|.
CASSEEHEQFF
TGTGCCAGCAGCGAGGAACATGAGCAGTTCTTC
>few|TRBJ2-3|TRBV7-2|TRBD1
CASSDRGPSDTQYF
TGTGCCAGCAGCGACAGGGGTCCTTCAGATACGCAGTATTTT
>.|TRBJ1-2|TRBV4-1|.
CASSQVGTLNYGYTF
TGCGCCAGCAGCCAAGTCGGGACACTTAACTATGGCTACACCTTC
>.|TRBJ2-1|TRBV6-5|.
CASSSSEGRRNEQFF
TGTGCCAGCAGTTCCTCGGAGGGGAGAAGGAATGAGCAGTTCTTC
>few|TRBJ2-5|TRBV7-2|TRBD1
CASSYQNPGQGTETQYF
TGTGCCAGCAGCTACCAAAATCCGGGACAGGGGACGGAGACCCAGTACTTC
>.|TRBJ2-1|TRBV5-1|.
CASSLEKQGRNEQFF
TGCGCCAGCAGCTTGGAAAAACAGGGTAGGAATGAGCAGTTCTTC
>.|TRBJ2-1|TRBV6-5|TRBD2
CASSYSLAGAYNEQFF
TGTGCCAGCAGTTACTCTCTAGCGGGAGCCTACAATGAGCAGTTCTTC
>.|TRBJ2-7|TRBV18|.
CASSPMSSGVSYEQYF
TGTGCCAGCTCACCAATGTCGTCAGGGGTCTCCTACGAGCAGTACTTC
>.|TRBJ2-2|TRBV4-2|.
CASSQEGQIINTGELFF
TGTGCCAGCAGCCAAGAAGGACAGATAATAAACACCGGGGAGCTGTTTTTT
>few|TRBJ1-5|TRBV19|TRBD1
CASSFGQGTIQPQHF
TGTGCCAGTAGCTTTGGACAGGGGACCATTCAGCCCCAGCATTTT
>.|TRBJ2-1|TRBV30|TRBD2
CAWSAGLAGYEQFF
TGTGCCTGGAGTGCCGGACTAGCGGGCTATGAGCAGTTCTTC
>.|TRBJ1-1|TRBV28|.
CAIYTSTLEAFF
TGTGCCATATATACCTCGACACTTGAAGCTTTCTTT